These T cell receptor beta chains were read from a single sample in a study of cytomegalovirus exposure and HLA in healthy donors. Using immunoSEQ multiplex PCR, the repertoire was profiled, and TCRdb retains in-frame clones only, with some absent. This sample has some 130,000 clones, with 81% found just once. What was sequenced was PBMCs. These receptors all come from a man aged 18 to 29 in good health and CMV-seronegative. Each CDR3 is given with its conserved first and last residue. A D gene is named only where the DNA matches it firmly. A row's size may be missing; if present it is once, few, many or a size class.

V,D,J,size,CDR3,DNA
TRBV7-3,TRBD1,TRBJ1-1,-,CASSLTPIGTGGNTEAFF,TGTGCCAGCAGCTTAACGCCCATCGGGACAGGGGGAAACACTGAAGCTTTCTTT
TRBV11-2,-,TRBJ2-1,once,CASNPGHDPKGTYNEQFF,TGTGCCAGCAACCCGGGACACGATCCGAAGGGTACCTACAATGAGCAGTTCTTC
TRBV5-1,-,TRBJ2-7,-,CASSLRGPGEQYF,TGCGCCAGCAGCTTAAGGGGCCCGGGCGAGCAGTACTTC
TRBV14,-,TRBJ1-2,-,CASGRGGYGYTF,TGTGCCAGCGGCAGGGGAGGGTATGGCTACACCTTC
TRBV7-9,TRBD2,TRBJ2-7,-,CASIPAGGHRSYEQYF,TGTGCCAGCATCCCCGCGGGGGGGCACCGCTCCTACGAGCAGTACTTC
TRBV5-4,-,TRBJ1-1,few,CASSELGGTGAFF,TGTGCCAGCAGTGAACTGGGGGGGACGGGAGCTTTCTTT
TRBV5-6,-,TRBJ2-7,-,CASSPQPTYEQYF,TGTGCCAGCAGCCCACAACCAACCTACGAGCAGTACTTC
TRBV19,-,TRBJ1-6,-,CASKDRSSYNSPLHF,TGTGCCAGTAAAGATAGGAGCTCCTATAATTCACCCCTCCACTTT
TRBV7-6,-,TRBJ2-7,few,CASSQPPGQTYEQYF,TGTGCCAGCAGCCAACCTCCGGGACAAACCTACGAGCAGTACTTC
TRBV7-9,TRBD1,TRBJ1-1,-,CASSLGQGTEAFF,TGTGCCAGCAGCTTGGGACAGGGCACTGAAGCTTTCTTT
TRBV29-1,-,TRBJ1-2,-,CSVESRFYGYTF,TGCAGCGTCGAGTCACGGTTCTATGGCTACACCTTC
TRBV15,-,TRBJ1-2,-,CATSRDVGGSYGYTF,TGTGCCACCAGCAGAGACGTTGGGGGCAGCTATGGCTACACCTTC
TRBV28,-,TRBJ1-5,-,CASSSTLNQPQHF,TGTGCCAGCAGCTCCACCCTAAATCAGCCCCAGCATTTT
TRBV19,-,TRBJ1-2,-,CASSISRAYYGYTF,TGTGCCAGTAGTATCTCCAGGGCTTACTATGGCTACACCTTC
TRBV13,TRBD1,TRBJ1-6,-,CASRQGDNSPLHF,TGTGCCAGCCGACAGGGGGATAATTCACCCCTCCACTTT
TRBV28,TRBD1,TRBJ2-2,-,CASSGSGQGSGELFF,TGTGCCAGCAGTGGCTCGGGACAGGGGAGCGGGGAGCTGTTTTTT
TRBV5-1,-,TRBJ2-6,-,CASSLEARRSGANVLTF,TGCGCCAGCAGCTTGGAGGCCAGGCGCTCTGGGGCCAACGTCCTGACTTTC
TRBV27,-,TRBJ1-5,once,CASSLASSGDRHF,TGTGCCAGCAGTTTAGCGTCATCAGGGGATAGGCATTTT
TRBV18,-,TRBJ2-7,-,CASSPLVVPLSSDEQYF,TGTGCCAGCTCACCACTTGTGGTTCCCCTATCGTCTGATGAGCAGTACTTC
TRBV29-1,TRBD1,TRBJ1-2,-,CSVEGGTGRPYGYTF,TGCAGCGTTGAAGGAGGGACAGGGCGACCCTATGGCTACACCTTC
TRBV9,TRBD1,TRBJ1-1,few,CASSVAGTGGGSTEAFF,TGTGCCAGCAGCGTAGCTGGGACAGGGGGGGGGAGCACTGAAGCTTTCTTT
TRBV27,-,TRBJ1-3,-,CASSLYRSPGNTIYF,TGTGCCAGCAGTTTATATCGGAGTCCTGGAAACACCATATATTTT
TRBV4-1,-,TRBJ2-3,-,CASSQVLASTDTQYF,TGCGCCAGCAGCCAGGTTCTAGCTAGCACAGATACGCAGTATTTT
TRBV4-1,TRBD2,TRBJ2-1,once,CASSQEGAGGPLNEQFF,TGCGCCAGCAGCCAAGAAGGAGCGGGGGGGCCCCTCAATGAGCAGTTCTTC
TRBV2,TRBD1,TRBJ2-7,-,CASSDGDRAIDEQYF,TGTGCCAGCAGTGATGGGGACAGGGCGATAGACGAGCAGTACTTC
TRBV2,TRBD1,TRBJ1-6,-,CASTSDRVGSPLHF,TGTGCCAGCACCTCCGACAGGGTGGGATCACCCCTCCACTTT
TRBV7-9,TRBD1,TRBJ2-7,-,CASSWDRGPIPYEQYF,TGTGCCAGCAGCTGGGACAGGGGTCCCATACCCTACGAGCAGTACTTC
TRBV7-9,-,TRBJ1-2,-,CASSFLTVVYGYTF,TGTGCCAGCAGCTTTCTGACAGTGGTTTATGGCTACACCTTC
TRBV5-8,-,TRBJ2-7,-,CASSLPGYSYEQYF,TGTGCCAGCAGCTTGCCGGGTTACTCCTACGAGCAGTACTTC
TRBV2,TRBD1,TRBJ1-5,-,CASSEVTGDQPQHF,TGTGCCAGCAGTGAAGTGACAGGGGATCAGCCCCAGCATTTT
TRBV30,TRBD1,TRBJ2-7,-,CAWSIRQGPFRYEQYF,TGTGCCTGGAGTATCCGACAGGGCCCCTTCCGATACGAGCAGTACTTC
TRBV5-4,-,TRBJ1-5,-,CASSLGGGNQPQHF,TGTGCCAGCAGTTTGGGGGGGGGCAATCAGCCCCAGCATTTT
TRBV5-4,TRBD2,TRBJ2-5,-,CASSSGVLAGGLGTQYF,TGTGCCAGCAGCTCAGGGGTTCTAGCGGGGGGTCTTGGGACCCAGTACTTC
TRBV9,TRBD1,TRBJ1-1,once,CASSVRPGTGGWTGNTEAFF,TGTGCCAGCAGCGTCCGACCCGGGACAGGGGGCTGGACAGGAAACACTGAAGCTTTCTTT
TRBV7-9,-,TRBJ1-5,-,CASSLEGTSLQPQHF,TGTGCCAGCAGCTTAGAAGGGACATCACTTCAGCCCCAGCATTTT
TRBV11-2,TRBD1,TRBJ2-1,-,CASSLTPSGTGINEQFF,TGTGCCAGCAGCCTGACCCCTTCCGGGACAGGTATCAATGAGCAGTTCTTC
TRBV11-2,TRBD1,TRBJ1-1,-,CASSLAFGRGKDTEAFF,TGTGCCAGCAGCTTAGCTTTCGGCAGGGGGAAAGACACTGAAGCTTTCTTT
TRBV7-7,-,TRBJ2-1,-,CASSLMRADEQFF,TGTGCTAGCAGCTTGATGAGAGCCGATGAGCAGTTCTTC
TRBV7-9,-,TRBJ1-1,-,CASSQRQVGRDTEAFF,TGTGCCAGCAGCCAAAGACAGGTTGGGAGGGACACTGAAGCTTTCTTT
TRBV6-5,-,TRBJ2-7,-,CASSYSIIYSYEQYF,TGTGCCAGCAGTTACTCGATAATCTACTCCTACGAGCAGTACTTC
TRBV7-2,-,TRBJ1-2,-,CASSVSVNYGYTF,TGTGCCAGCAGCGTATCTGTTAACTATGGCTACACCTTC
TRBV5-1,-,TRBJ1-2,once,CASSSGVAGYTF,TGCGCCAGCAGCTCCGGGGTGGCAGGCTACACCTTC
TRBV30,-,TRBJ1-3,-,CAWSGWPLGSGNTIYF,TGTGCCTGGAGTGGATGGCCCCTTGGCTCTGGAAACACCATATATTTT
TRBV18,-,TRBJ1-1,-,CASSPPRGKNTEAFF,TGTGCCAGCTCACCCCCGCGGGGGAAGAACACTGAAGCTTTCTTT
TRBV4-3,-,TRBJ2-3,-,CASSQLGMGRTDTQYF,TGCGCCAGCAGCCAATTGGGTATGGGGCGAACAGATACGCAGTATTTT
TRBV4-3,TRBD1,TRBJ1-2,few,CASSQDTTGVGYTF,TGCGCCAGCAGCCAAGATACGACAGGGGTTGGCTACACCTTC
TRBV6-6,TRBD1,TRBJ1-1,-,CASRYPTGANTEAFF,TGTGCCAGCAGGTATCCGACAGGGGCTAACACTGAAGCTTTCTTT
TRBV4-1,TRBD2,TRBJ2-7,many,CASSQGLARTYEQYF,TGCGCCAGCAGCCAGGGACTAGCCAGGACCTACGAGCAGTACTTC